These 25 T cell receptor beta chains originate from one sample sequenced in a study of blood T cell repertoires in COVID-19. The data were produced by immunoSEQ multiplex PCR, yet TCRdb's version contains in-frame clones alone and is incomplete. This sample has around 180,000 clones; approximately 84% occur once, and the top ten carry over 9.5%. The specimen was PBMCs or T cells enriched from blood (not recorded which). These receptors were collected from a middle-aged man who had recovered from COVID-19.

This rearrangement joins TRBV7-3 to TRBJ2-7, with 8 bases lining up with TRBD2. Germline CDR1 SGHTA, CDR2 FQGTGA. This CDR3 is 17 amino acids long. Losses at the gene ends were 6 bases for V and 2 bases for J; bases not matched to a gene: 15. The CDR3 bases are TGTGCCAGCAGGGGACCCCAGGCCAGCGGGGGAACCTACGAGCAGTACTTC. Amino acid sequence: CASRGPQASGGTYEQYF.

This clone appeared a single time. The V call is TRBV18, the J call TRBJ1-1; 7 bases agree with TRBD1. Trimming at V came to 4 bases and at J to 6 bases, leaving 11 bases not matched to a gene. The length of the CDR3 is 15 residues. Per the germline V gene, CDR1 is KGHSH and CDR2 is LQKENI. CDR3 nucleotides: TGTGCCAGCTCACTGACACAGGGGATCGGCGCTGAAGCTTTCTTT. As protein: CASSLTQGIGAEAFF.

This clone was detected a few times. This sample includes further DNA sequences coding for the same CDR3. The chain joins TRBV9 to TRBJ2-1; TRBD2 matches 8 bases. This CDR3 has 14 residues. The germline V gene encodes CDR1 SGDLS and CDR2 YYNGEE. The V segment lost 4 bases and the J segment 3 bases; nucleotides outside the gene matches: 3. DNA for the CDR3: TGTGCCAGCAGCTCGGGACTAGGCTACAATGAGCAGTTCTTC. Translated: CASSSGLGYNEQFF.

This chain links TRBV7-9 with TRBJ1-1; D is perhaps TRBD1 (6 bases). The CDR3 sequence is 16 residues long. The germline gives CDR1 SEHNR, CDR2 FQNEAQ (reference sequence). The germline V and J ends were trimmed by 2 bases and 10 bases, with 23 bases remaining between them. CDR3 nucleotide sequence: TGTGCCAGCAGCTTATCCGGGGCCCCCCGACAGGACGGAGCTTTCTTT. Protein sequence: CASSLSGAPRQDGAFF.

CDR3 nucleotide sequence: TGTGCCAGCAGCAGAGGACAGGTGGTTTTGGATGGCTACACCTTC. Amino acid sequence: CASSRGQVVLDGYTF. The chain employs TRBV7-9 and TRBJ1-2; 7 positions match TRBD1. The V gene's germline CDR1 is SEHNR and CDR2 FQNEAQ (reference sequence). This CDR3 contains 15 residues. V gave up 5 bases and J gave up 6 bases; unmatched junction bases: 12.

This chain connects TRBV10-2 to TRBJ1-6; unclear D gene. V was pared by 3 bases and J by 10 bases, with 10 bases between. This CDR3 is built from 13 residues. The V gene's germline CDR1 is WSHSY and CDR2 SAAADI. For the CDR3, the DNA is TGCGCCAGCAGTGACCCGGGGAGGTCACCCCTCCACTTT. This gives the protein CASSDPGRSPLHF.

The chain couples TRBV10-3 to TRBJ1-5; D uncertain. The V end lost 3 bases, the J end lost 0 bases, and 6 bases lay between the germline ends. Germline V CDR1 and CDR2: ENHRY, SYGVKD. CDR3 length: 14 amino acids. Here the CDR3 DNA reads TGTGCCATCAGTGAACAACGTAGCAATCAGCCCCAGCATTTT. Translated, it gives CAISEQRSNQPQHF.

The CDR3 loop reads CASVRRRLGGYTF. In DNA, the CDR3 is TGTGCCAGCGTACGAAGGAGGCTGGGTGGCTACACCTTC. V gene TRBV5-8 combines with J gene TRBJ1-2; no firm D call. CDR1 is SGHTS and CDR2 is YDEGEE in the germline V gene. V was trimmed by 7 bases and J by 7 bases, leaving 17 bases between them. The CDR3 sequence is 13 residues long.

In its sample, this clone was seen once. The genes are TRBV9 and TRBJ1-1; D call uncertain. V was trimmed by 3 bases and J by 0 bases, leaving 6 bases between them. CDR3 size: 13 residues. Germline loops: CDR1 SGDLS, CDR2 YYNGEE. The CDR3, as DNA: TGTGCCAGCAGCGCAAGCTTGAACACTGAAGCTTTCTTT. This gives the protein CASSASLNTEAFF. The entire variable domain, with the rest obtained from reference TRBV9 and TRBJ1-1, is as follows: DSGVTQTPKHLITATGQRVTLRCSPRSGDLSVYWYQQSLDQGLQFLIQYYNGEERAKGNILERFSAQQFPDLHSELNLSSLELGDSALYFCASSASLNTEAFFGQGTRLTVV.

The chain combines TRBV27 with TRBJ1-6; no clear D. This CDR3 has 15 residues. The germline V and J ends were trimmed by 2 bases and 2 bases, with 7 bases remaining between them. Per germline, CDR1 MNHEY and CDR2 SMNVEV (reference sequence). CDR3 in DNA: TGTGCCAGCAGTTTAGAGGGTACCTATAATTCACCCCTCCACTTT. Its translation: CASSLEGTYNSPLHF.

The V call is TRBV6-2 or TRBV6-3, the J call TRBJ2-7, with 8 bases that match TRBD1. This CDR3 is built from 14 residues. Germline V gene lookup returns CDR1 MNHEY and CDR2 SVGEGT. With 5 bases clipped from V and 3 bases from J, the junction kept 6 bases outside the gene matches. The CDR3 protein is CASSPGTGLYEQYF. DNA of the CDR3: TGTGCCAGCAGTCCCGGGACAGGCCTCTACGAGCAGTACTTC.

CDR3 region: CASSAADREVWANEKLFF. CDR3 in DNA: TGTGCCAGCAGCGCGGCTGACAGGGAGGTCTGGGCTAATGAAAAACTGTTTTTT. The rearrangement uses TRBV9 and TRBJ1-4; 7 bases are a match to TRBD1. The CDR3 extends over 18 amino acids. Germline values: CDR1 SGDLS, CDR2 YYNGEE. Trimming took 3 bases from V and 3 from J; bases not matched to a gene: 14. Using reference TRBV9 and TRBJ1-4 for the parts outside the CDR3, the full variable domain is DSGVTQTPKHLITATGQRVTLRCSPRSGDLSVYWYQQSLDQGLQFLIQYYNGEERAKGNILERFSAQQFPDLHSELNLSSLELGDSALYFCASSAADREVWANEKLFFGSGTQLSVL.

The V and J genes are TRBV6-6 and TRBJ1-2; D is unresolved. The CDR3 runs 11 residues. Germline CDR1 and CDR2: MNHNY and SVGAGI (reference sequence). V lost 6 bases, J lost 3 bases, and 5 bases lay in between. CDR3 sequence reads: CASRADYGYTF. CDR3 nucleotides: TGTGCCAGCAGGGCGGACTATGGCTACACCTTC.

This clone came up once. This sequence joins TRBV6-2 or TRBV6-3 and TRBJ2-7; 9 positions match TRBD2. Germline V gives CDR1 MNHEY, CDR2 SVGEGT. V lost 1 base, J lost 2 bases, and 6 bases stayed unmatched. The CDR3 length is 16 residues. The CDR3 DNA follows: TGTGCCAGCAGTTACTTCAGCGGGGGGCCCGCCTACGAGCAGTACTTC. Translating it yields CASSYFSGGPAYEQYF.

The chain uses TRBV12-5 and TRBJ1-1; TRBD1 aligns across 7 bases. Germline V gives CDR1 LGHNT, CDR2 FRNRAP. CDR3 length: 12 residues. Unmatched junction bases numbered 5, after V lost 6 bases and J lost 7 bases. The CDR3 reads CASGRGTVEAFF. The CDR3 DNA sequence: TGTGCTAGTGGGCGCGGGACAGTTGAAGCTTTCTTT.

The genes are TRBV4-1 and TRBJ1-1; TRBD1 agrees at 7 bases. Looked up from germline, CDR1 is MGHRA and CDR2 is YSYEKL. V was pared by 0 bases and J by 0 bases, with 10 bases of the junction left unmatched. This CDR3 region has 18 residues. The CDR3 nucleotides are TGCGCCAGCAGCCAAGATGCAGGGGACAGTTACTTGAACACTGAAGCTTTCTTT. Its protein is CASSQDAGDSYLNTEAFF.

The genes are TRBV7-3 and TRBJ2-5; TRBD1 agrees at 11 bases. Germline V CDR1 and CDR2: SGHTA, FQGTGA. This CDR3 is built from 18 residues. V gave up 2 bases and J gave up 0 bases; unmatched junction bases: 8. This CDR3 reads CASSLGGTGGLYQETQYF. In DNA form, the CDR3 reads TGTGCCAGCAGCTTAGGTGGGACAGGGGGTCTTTACCAAGAGACCCAGTACTTC.

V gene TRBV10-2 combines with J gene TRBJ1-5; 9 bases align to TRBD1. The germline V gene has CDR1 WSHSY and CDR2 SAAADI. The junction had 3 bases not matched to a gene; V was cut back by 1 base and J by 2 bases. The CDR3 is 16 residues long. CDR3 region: CASSELGQGGNQPQHF. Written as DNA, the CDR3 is TGCGCCAGCAGTGAGTTGGGACAGGGAGGCAATCAGCCCCAGCATTTT.

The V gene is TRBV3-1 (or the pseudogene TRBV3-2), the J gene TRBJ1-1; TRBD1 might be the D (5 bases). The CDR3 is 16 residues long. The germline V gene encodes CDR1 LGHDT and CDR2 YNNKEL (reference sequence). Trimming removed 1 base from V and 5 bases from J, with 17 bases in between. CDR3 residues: CASSQARGTVRTEAFF. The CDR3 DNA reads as TGTGCCAGCAGCCAAGCCCGGGGGACGGTGCGGACTGAAGCTTTCTTT.

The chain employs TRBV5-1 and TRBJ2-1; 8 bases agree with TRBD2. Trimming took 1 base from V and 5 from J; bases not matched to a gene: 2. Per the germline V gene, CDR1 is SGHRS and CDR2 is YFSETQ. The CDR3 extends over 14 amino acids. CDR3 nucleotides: TGCGCCAGCAGCTTGAGTAGCGGGAACAATGAGCAGTTCTTC. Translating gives CASSLSSGNNEQFF.

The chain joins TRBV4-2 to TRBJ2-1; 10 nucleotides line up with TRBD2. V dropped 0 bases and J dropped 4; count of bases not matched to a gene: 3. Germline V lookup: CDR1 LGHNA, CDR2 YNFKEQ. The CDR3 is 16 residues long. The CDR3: CASSQELAGIYNEQFF. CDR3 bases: TGTGCCAGCAGCCAAGAACTAGCGGGGATATACAATGAGCAGTTCTTC.

CDR3 residues: CASSWGLNQPQHF. In nucleotides, the CDR3 is TGTGCCAGCAGTTGGGGGCTTAATCAGCCCCAGCATTTT. The chain combines TRBV6-2 or TRBV6-3 with TRBJ1-5; perhaps TRBD1 as D (6 bases). Germline CDR1 reads MNHEY; CDR2 reads SVGEGT. The V end was cut by 4 bases, the J end by 4 bases, with 8 bases between. This CDR3 contains 13 residues.

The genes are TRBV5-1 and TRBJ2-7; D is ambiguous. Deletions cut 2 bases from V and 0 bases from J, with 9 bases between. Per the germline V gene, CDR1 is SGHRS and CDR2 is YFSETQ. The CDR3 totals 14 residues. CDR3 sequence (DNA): TGCGCCAGCAGCTTCACTGGCGGCTCCTACGAGCAGTACTTC. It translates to CASSFTGGSYEQYF.

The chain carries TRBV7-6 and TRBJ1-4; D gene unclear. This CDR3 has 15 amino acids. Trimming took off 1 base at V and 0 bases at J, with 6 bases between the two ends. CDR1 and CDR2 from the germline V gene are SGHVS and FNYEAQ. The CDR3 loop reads CASSLGSATNEKLFF. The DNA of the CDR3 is TGTGCCAGCAGCTTAGGGAGCGCAACTAATGAAAAACTGTTTTTT.

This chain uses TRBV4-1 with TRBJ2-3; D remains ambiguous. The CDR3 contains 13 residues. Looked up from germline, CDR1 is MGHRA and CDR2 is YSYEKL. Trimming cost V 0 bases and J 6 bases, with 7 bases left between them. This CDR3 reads CASSQDLGDTQYF. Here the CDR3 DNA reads TGCGCCAGCAGCCAAGATCTCGGGGATACGCAGTATTTT.